The 31 T cell receptor beta chains listed next were all sequenced from one sample in a study of early stage breast cancer tumors (dated by TCRdb to the late 2010s). The receptor library was made with the immunoSEQ multiplex PCR assay. In its TCRdb copy, this immuneACCESS table keeps in-frame sequences only and misses some clones. Where compared with another copy, unresolved V genes explain less than half of these, and the others have no known cause. This sample gives 8,500 to 10,000 clones in total; around 75% of them show up just once. Clones ranked in the top ten supply roughly a sixth of the sample. Sequenced: normal breast tissue next to the tumor. The receptors come from a person between 55 and 69 years old with breast cancer.

The rearrangement uses TRBV5-1 and TRBJ2-1, with TRBD2 matching over 7 bases. The CDR3 extends over 16 amino acids. V gave up 3 bases and J gave up 5 bases; unmatched junction bases: 11. Germline CDR1 is SGHRS and CDR2 is YFSETQ. CDR3 in amino acids: CASSWASGGSNNEQFF. CDR3 in DNA: TGCGCCAGCAGCTGGGCATCCGGCGGGAGCAACAATGAGCAGTTCTTC.

The DNA for the CDR3 is TGTGCCAGCAGACCCACTGGGAACACCGGGGAGCTGTTTTTT. Its translation is CASRPTGNTGELFF. The chain joins TRBV27 to TRBJ2-2, with no clear D. This CDR3 is 14 amino acids long. CDR1 and CDR2 (germline): MNHEY, SMNVEV (reference sequence). Trimming pared 6 bases from V and 1 base from J, leaving 9 bases between.

The rearrangement joins TRBV7-2 to TRBJ2-3; 9 positions match TRBD1. The CDR3 totals 17 residues. J lost 3 bases, V lost 5 bases, and 12 bases had no gene match. Per the germline V gene, CDR1 is SGHTA and CDR2 is FQGNSA. This CDR3 reads CASSPNRGQGWTDTQYF. CDR3 nucleotides: TGTGCCAGCAGCCCAAACCGGGGACAGGGTTGGACAGATACGCAGTATTTT. Complete variable domain (other parts from reference TRBV7-2 and TRBJ2-3): GAGVSQSPSNKVTEKGKDVELRCDPISGHTALYWYRQSLGQGLEFLIYFQGNSAPDKSGLPSDRFSAERTGGSVSTLTIQRTQQEDSAVYLCASSPNRGQGWTDTQYFGPGTRLTVL.

The chain combines TRBV7-9 with TRBJ2-2; 8 bases agree with TRBD2. V lost 1 base to trimming and J lost 4 bases; unmatched junction nucleotides: 8. This CDR3 comprises 17 residues. Germline assignment: CDR1 SEHNR and CDR2 FQNEAQ (reference sequence). The CDR3 loop is CASSLGGDSGTTGELFF. CDR3 sequence (DNA): TGTGCCAGCAGCTTAGGAGGGGATAGCGGGACCACCGGGGAGCTGTTTTTT.

This sequence joins TRBV7-2 and TRBJ2-1; 13 nucleotides agree with TRBD2. The germline CDR1 and CDR2 sequences are SGHTA and FQGNSA. This CDR3 has 19 residues. The junction had 9 bases not matched to a gene; V was cut back by 4 bases and J by 0 bases. CDR3 nucleotide sequence: TGTGCCAGCAGCTCCGCGGGACTAGCGGGGCCTAGCTCCTACAATGAGCAGTTCTTC. The encoded protein is CASSSAGLAGPSSYNEQFF.

The chain joins TRBV7-8 to TRBJ1-5; perhaps TRBD1 as D (5 bases). CDR1 and CDR2 from the germline V gene are SGHVS and FQNEAQ. Trimming took 4 bases from V and 6 from J, leaving 10 bases between them. CDR3 size: 13 residues. DNA of the CDR3: TGTGCCAGCAGCTCCCAGGGTGGTCAGCCCCAGCATTTT. This sequence encodes CASSSQGGQPQHF.

A single count supports this clone. Other DNA sequences from this sample encode an identical CDR3 as well. The chain is built from TRBV7-9 and TRBJ2-3, with a tentative D call TRBD2 (6 bases). Looked up from germline, CDR1 is SEHNR and CDR2 is FQNEAQ (reference sequence). Trimming pared 4 bases from V and 3 bases from J, leaving 14 bases between. This CDR3 contains 15 residues. The CDR3 DNA reads TGTGCCAGCAGCTCCCCCGGCCGGGGGACAGATACGCAGTATTTT. Translation gives CASSSPGRGTDTQYF.

V is TRBV7-7 and J is TRBJ2-7; TRBD1 agrees at 8 bases. The germline V gene has CDR1 SSHAT and CDR2 FNYEAQ (reference sequence). Trimming took 5 bases from V and 0 from J; bases not matched to a gene: 6. The length of the CDR3 is 15 residues. CDR3 residues: CASSLGTGTSYEQYF. In nucleotides, the CDR3 is TGTGCCAGCAGCCTCGGGACAGGAACCTCCTACGAGCAGTACTTC.

This chain joins TRBV19 and TRBJ2-7, with a possible D match to TRBD1 (5 bases). V lost 11 bases, J lost 5 bases, and 16 bases lay in between. The CDR3 has 12 amino acids. CDR1 LNHDA and CDR2 SQIVND come from the germline V gene (reference sequence). CDR3 region: CAAAGKGHEQYF. The CDR3 nucleotides read TGTGCCGCGGCAGGGAAAGGTCACGAGCAGTACTTC.

This clone was observed a few times. The J gene is TRBJ1-3, the V gene TRBV19; D remains ambiguous. Germline CDR1 LNHDA, CDR2 SQIVND (reference sequence). Trimming left V 3 bases short and J 4 bases short, with 13 bases between. The CDR3 length is 15 residues. Here the CDR3 DNA reads TGTGCCAGTAGTATCGCCAGTCTTCCGGGAAACACCATATATTTT. It is translated as CASSIASLPGNTIYF.

The rearrangement links TRBV5-4 to TRBJ2-3, with 7 positions matching TRBD1. Looked up from germline, CDR1 is SGHNT and CDR2 is YYREEE (reference sequence). V shed 1 base and J 6 bases; nucleotides not matched to a gene: 5. CDR3 size: 14 residues. The CDR3 DNA sequence: TGTGCCAGCAGCTTGCCGACAGGGATTGATACGCAGTATTTT. Its protein product is CASSLPTGIDTQYF.

The genes are TRBV10-2 and TRBJ1-5; D possibly corresponds to TRBD1 (6 bases). The germline gives CDR1 WSHSY, CDR2 SAAADI. Deletions cut 7 bases from V and 2 bases from J, with 12 bases between. The CDR3 length is 14 residues. This CDR3 is CASTTGMGNQPQHF. The CDR3 bases are TGCGCCAGCACTACAGGGATGGGCAATCAGCCCCAGCATTTT.

This chain's CDR3 is CASRRDRGAGDIPGELFF. The CDR3 region has the DNA TGTGCCAGCAGGCGGGACAGGGGAGCGGGAGATATTCCCGGGGAGCTGTTTTTT. The rearrangement links TRBV11-3 to TRBJ2-2; 10 bases are shared with TRBD1. The CDR3 runs to 18 residues. The germline gives CDR1 SGHNT, CDR2 YENEEA. The V and J ends lost 6 bases and 6 bases, in that order; junction bases with no gene match: 16.

The V and J genes are TRBV29-1 and TRBJ2-7, with TRBD1 matching over 9 bases. With 3 bases clipped from V and 1 base from J, the junction kept 1 base outside the gene matches. Germline V gives CDR1 SQVTM, CDR2 ANQGSEA. This CDR3 is built from 13 residues. CDR3 amino acids: CSVEDRGSYEQYF. The CDR3 DNA sequence: TGCAGCGTTGAGGACAGGGGATCCTACGAGCAGTACTTC.

The V gene is TRBV10-3, the J gene TRBJ2-7; no reliable D call. The V end was cut by 3 bases, the J end by 0 bases, with 12 bases between. CDR1 and CDR2 from the germline V gene are ENHRY and SYGVKD. This CDR3 comprises 15 residues. The DNA for the CDR3 is TGTGCCATCAGTGACCGAACTTTCGACTCCTACGAGCAGTACTTC. As protein: CAISDRTFDSYEQYF.

The chain combines TRBV5-1 with TRBJ2-7; 8 nucleotides agree with TRBD1. The germline CDR1 and CDR2 sequences are SGHRS and YFSETQ. Losses at the gene ends were 4 bases for V and 3 bases for J; bases not matched to a gene: 12. This CDR3 is 16 amino acids long. The CDR3 sequence is CASSAGQATLSYEQYF. In nucleotides, the CDR3 is TGCGCCAGCAGCGCGGGACAGGCCACGTTAAGCTACGAGCAGTACTTC. Based on the CDR3 plus reference TRBV5-1 and TRBJ2-7, the full variable domain is KAGVTQTPRYLIKTRGQQVTLSCSPISGHRSVSWYQQTPGQGLQFLFEYFSETQRNKGNFPGRFSGRQFSNSRSEMNVSTLELGDSALYLCASSAGQATLSYEQYFGPGTRLTVT.

CDR3 residues: CASSPRQGYYEQYF. Here the CDR3 DNA reads TGTGCCAGCAGCCCGCGACAGGGATACTACGAGCAGTACTTC. The V call is TRBV11-2, the J call TRBJ2-7; 7 bases agree with TRBD1. The V gene end was trimmed by 5 bases and the J gene end by 3 bases; junction bases not matched to a gene: 7. This CDR3 comprises 14 residues. Germline loops: CDR1 SGHAT, CDR2 FQNNGV.

The chain employs TRBV5-1 and TRBJ1-1; 10 bases are a match to TRBD1. CDR1 and CDR2 from the germline V gene are SGHRS and YFSETQ. The CDR3 extends over 14 amino acids. V was clipped by 4 bases and J by 7 bases; unmatched bases: 7. The CDR3 sequence is CASSVGQGTVEAFF. DNA for the CDR3: TGCGCCAGCAGCGTGGGACAGGGGACAGTTGAAGCTTTCTTT. The full variable domain, in which reference TRBV5-1 and TRBJ1-1 provide the parts outside the CDR3, is KAGVTQTPRYLIKTRGQQVTLSCSPISGHRSVSWYQQTPGQGLQFLFEYFSETQRNKGNFPGRFSGRQFSNSRSEMNVSTLELGDSALYLCASSVGQGTVEAFFGQGTRLTVV.

The chain couples TRBV10-2 to TRBJ1-1; 10 bases agree with TRBD1. Germline V CDR1 and CDR2: WSHSY, SAAADI. The CDR3 is 14 amino acids. V lost 7 bases, J lost 1 base, and 3 bases stayed unmatched. CDR3 sequence reads: CASKDRGGNTEAFF. In DNA, the CDR3 is TGCGCCAGCAAGGACAGGGGGGGGAACACTGAAGCTTTCTTT.

The rearrangement joins TRBV6-5 to TRBJ2-7; 9 nucleotides line up with TRBD1. Germline-derived CDR1 and CDR2 are MNHEY and SVGAGI. Trimming at V came to 6 bases and at J to 3 bases, leaving 9 bases not matched to a gene. This CDR3 has 15 amino acids. Written as DNA, the CDR3 is TGTGCCAGCAGGGGGATCGGGACAGGGAGCTACGAGCAGTACTTC. Translation gives CASRGIGTGSYEQYF.

The chain joins TRBV5-1 to TRBJ1-1; a weak D match, TRBD1 (6 bases). Germline CDR1 is SGHRS and CDR2 is YFSETQ. V lost 0 bases to trimming and J lost 6 bases, with 18 bases between them. CDR3 length: 16 residues. The CDR3 sequence is CASSLVSHRVGAEAFF. Here the CDR3 DNA reads TGCGCCAGCAGCTTGGTGTCGCACAGGGTGGGCGCTGAAGCTTTCTTT.

The V gene is TRBV19, the J gene TRBJ2-7; D unclear. CDR3 length equals 13 residues. The germline V gene encodes CDR1 LNHDA and CDR2 SQIVND (reference sequence). V lost 1 base to trimming and J lost 4 bases, with 8 bases between them. The CDR3 is CASSIGGLYEQYF. The CDR3 nucleotides are TGTGCCAGTAGTATAGGTGGCCTGTACGAGCAGTACTTC.

The rearrangement joins TRBV20-1 to TRBJ2-5; D call uncertain. In germline, CDR1 is DFQATT, CDR2 SNEGSKA (reference sequence). The CDR3 has 11 residues. Trimming left V 3 bases short and J 3 bases short, with 5 bases between. The CDR3 nucleotides are TGCAGTGCTAGTGGAGAAGAGACCCAGTACTTC. Translating it yields CSASGEETQYF.

As DNA, the CDR3 is TGTGCCACCAGCACGGTAGAGACCCAGTACTTC. It codes for CATSTVETQYF. This rearrangement joins TRBV15 to TRBJ2-5; D gene unclear. The V end was cut by 4 bases, the J end by 4 bases, with 4 bases between. CDR3 length equals 11 residues. Germline CDR1 reads LNHNV; CDR2 reads YYDKDF (reference sequence).

V usage is TRBV5-1 and J usage is TRBJ2-7, with 7 nucleotides matching TRBD1. V lost 4 bases, J lost 3 bases, and 10 bases stayed unmatched. The CDR3 sequence is 15 residues long. Germline CDR1 is SGHRS and CDR2 is YFSETQ. For the CDR3, the DNA is TGCGCCAGCAGCGCAGCGGAACAGGGGCACTACGAGCAGTACTTC. Its protein is CASSAAEQGHYEQYF.

The gene calls are TRBV13 and TRBJ2-7, with 7 bases aligning to TRBD2. Germline-derived CDR1 and CDR2 are PRHDT and FYEKMQ (reference sequence). The CDR3 is 17 amino acids. The V gene end was trimmed by 3 bases and the J gene end by 4 bases; junction bases not matched to a gene: 15. The CDR3 nucleotides are TGTGCCAGCAGCTTTAGTCGGGGGGAACGGTCTTTTTACGAGCAGTACTTC. It yields the protein CASSFSRGERSFYEQYF.

CDR3 loop: CASSVDYSSNYGYTF. CDR3 sequence (DNA): TGTGCCAGCAGCGTAGATTACAGTTCTAACTATGGCTACACCTTC. V and J are TRBV9 and TRBJ1-2; D is undetermined. CDR1 is SGDLS, CDR2 YYNGEE, per germline. The CDR3 has 15 amino acids. The ends were cut back, 0 bases at V and 0 bases at J, with 9 bases in the middle.

Notes on this clone: One end of the junction is discordant with germline, which a read error may explain. The chain carries TRBV11-2 and TRBJ1-2; 7 bases line up with TRBD1. In germline, CDR1 is SGHAT, CDR2 FQNNGV. The CDR3 is 13 residues long. The CDR3 is CASSVEGAYGYTF. Here the CDR3 DNA reads TGTGCCAGCAGCGTAGAGGGGGCATACGGCTACACCTTC.

The J gene is TRBJ2-1, the V gene TRBV7-2; possibly TRBD1 for D (5 bases). With 1 base removed from V and 6 bases from J, the gap between germline ends came to 7 bases. The CDR3 contains 13 residues. CDR1 and CDR2 from the germline V gene are SGHTA and FQGNSA. CDR3 region: CASSLGQINEQFF. In nucleotides, the CDR3 is TGTGCCAGCAGCTTAGGACAGATCAATGAGCAGTTCTTC. Complete variable domain (other parts from reference TRBV7-2 and TRBJ2-1): GAGVSQSPSNKVTEKGKDVELRCDPISGHTALYWYRQSLGQGLEFLIYFQGNSAPDKSGLPSDRFSAERTGGSVSTLTIQRTQQEDSAVYLCASSLGQINEQFFGPGTRLTVL.

The rearrangement uses TRBV7-9 and TRBJ2-7; the match to TRBD2 covers 13 bases. Germline CDR1 and CDR2: SEHNR and FQNEAQ (reference sequence). V trimming: 5 bases; J trimming: 3 bases; junction bases outside the gene matches: 7. The length of the CDR3 is 16 residues. The CDR3 DNA is TGTGCCAGCAGCCATCCACGACTAGCGGGGGGCTACGAGCAGTACTTC. It specifies CASSHPRLAGGYEQYF.

This chain links TRBV6-5 with TRBJ2-5; TRBD2 matches at 9 bases. CDR1 MNHEY and CDR2 SVGAGI come from the germline V gene. V was clipped by 8 bases and J by 4 bases; unmatched bases: 11. The CDR3 loop spans 15 amino acids. The CDR3 region is CASGRLAGSGETQYF. The DNA for the CDR3 is TGTGCCAGCGGGAGGCTAGCGGGGAGTGGAGAGACCCAGTACTTC.